Below, 10 T cell receptor beta chains from the same sample are listed, as sequenced in a study of shared clonotypes between healthy human individuals. Method: immunoSEQ multiplex PCR; TCRdb's copy keeps in-frame clones and lacks some. The sample shows 2 million to 2.5 million clones, roughly 92% of them seen only once. Sequencing was done on a sample of naive CD4+ T cells from PBMCs. Subset of the sample: CD45RA+ positively selected. These receptors were taken from a man younger than 35 in good health. Some clones in this sample may be carry-over from other donors' samples.

The table lists this clone with a count of one. The rearrangement joins TRBV6-6 to TRBJ1-4; a possible D gene is TRBD1 (5 bases). CDR1 is MNHNY and CDR2 is SVGAGI in the germline V gene (reference sequence). This CDR3 is 15 amino acids long. Trimming left V 6 bases short and J 10 bases short, with 21 bases between. This CDR3 is CASSSWADVGGKLFF. The CDR3 bases are TGTGCCAGCAGCTCCTGGGCAGATGTCGGGGGAAAACTGTTTTTT.

A note on this clone: The sample has other DNA sequences that encode this CDR3 too. This chain uses TRBV28 with TRBJ1-2, with TRBD1 matching over 7 bases. Germline CDR1 is MDHEN and CDR2 is SYDVKM. Trimming took 6 bases from V and 5 from J; bases not matched to a gene: 6. The CDR3 is made up of 13 amino acids. The CDR3 sequence is CASSPGQTYGYTF. The CDR3 DNA sequence: TGTGCCAGCAGCCCGGGACAGACTTATGGCTACACCTTC.

The chain is built from TRBV6-6 and TRBJ1-2; 8 nucleotides align to TRBD1. Germline V gives CDR1 MNHNY, CDR2 SVGAGI (reference sequence). The CDR3 runs to 14 residues. With V trimmed by 7 bases and J by 2 bases, 6 bases remained unmatched. CDR3 sequence reads: CASTSTGGNYGYTF. The CDR3 region has the DNA TGTGCCAGCACCTCCACAGGGGGGAACTATGGCTACACCTTC.

This sequence joins TRBV28 and TRBJ2-1, with 14 bases aligning to TRBD2. The ends lost 5 bases at V and 7 bases at J; junction bases unmatched: 7. Germline CDR1 is MDHEN and CDR2 is SYDVKM. This CDR3 contains 16 residues. As DNA, the CDR3 is TGTGCCAGCAGTGAGGGGGGGACTAGCGGGAGAAATGAGCAGTTCTTC. Amino acids: CASSEGGTSGRNEQFF.

This chain connects TRBV9 to TRBJ2-2; no clear D gene. Trimming shortened V by 1 base and J by 3 bases, and 7 bases separated the two germline ends. The length of the CDR3 is 14 residues. Germline V gene sequence: CDR1 SGDLS, CDR2 YYNGEE. The CDR3 coding sequence is TGTGCCAGCAGCGTATCAACCTACACCGGGGAGCTGTTTTTT. Amino acids: CASSVSTYTGELFF.

J is TRBJ2-3 and V is TRBV5-1, with 8 positions matching TRBD2. Losses at the gene ends were 1 base for V and 5 bases for J; bases not matched to a gene: 9. The CDR3 sequence is 16 residues long. The germline CDR1 and CDR2 sequences are SGHRS and YFSETQ. Here the CDR3 reads CASSLNPAGGRDTQYF. In DNA, the CDR3 is TGCGCCAGCAGCTTGAACCCTGCGGGAGGTAGAGATACGCAGTATTTT.

This clone has only a few counts. V gene TRBV7-2 combines with J gene TRBJ1-5, with 10 bases fitting TRBD1. This CDR3 region has 15 residues. Germline CDR1 reads SGHTA; CDR2 reads FQGNSA. Trimming cost V 5 bases and J 9 bases; bases outside gene matches: 10. The CDR3 loop is CASSPMRDRGSPQHF. For the CDR3, the DNA is TGTGCCAGCAGCCCCATGAGGGACAGGGGTTCGCCCCAGCATTTT.

The CDR3 nucleotides are TGTGCCATCAACGGGCCGGGCCTGAATGAGCAGTTCTTC. Protein: CAINGPGLNEQFF. The genes are TRBV10-3 and TRBJ2-1; no firm D call. The V end lost 7 bases, the J end lost 7 bases, and 14 bases lay between the germline ends. This CDR3 spans 13 amino acids. The germline gives CDR1 ENHRY, CDR2 SYGVKD.

The gene calls are TRBV27 and TRBJ2-7; TRBD2 is a possible D gene (7 bases). Germline V CDR1 and CDR2: MNHEY, SMNVEV (reference sequence). V was cut by 6 bases and J by 0 bases, with 12 bases left in between. This CDR3 is built from 14 residues. This chain's CDR3 is CASRRGRSSYEQYF. DNA for the CDR3: TGTGCCAGCAGGCGGGGGCGGAGCTCCTACGAGCAGTACTTC.

The chain combines TRBV5-4 with TRBJ2-3, with D perhaps assigned TRBD1 or TRBD2 (5 bases each). The length of the CDR3 is 16 residues. V dropped 4 bases and J dropped 1 base, with 16 bases sitting between them. Germline lookup yields CDR1 SGHNT and CDR2 YYREEE (reference sequence). This chain's CDR3 is CASSRDPNVGTDTQYF. CDR3 sequence (DNA): TGTGCCAGCAGCCGGGACCCCAATGTTGGCACAGATACGCAGTATTTT. The whole variable domain, filled in from reference TRBV5-4 and TRBJ2-3, reads ETGVTQSPTHLIKTRGQQVTLRCSSQSGHNTVSWYQQALGQGPQFIFQYYREEENGRGNFPPRFSGLQFPNYSSELNVNALELDDSALYLCASSRDPNVGTDTQYFGPGTRLTVL.